This T cell receptor beta chain was obtained from a study of shared clonotypes between healthy human individuals (dated by TCRdb to 2018 to 2021). Regarding the study in general: A couple of women and three men aged 18 to 49 years were included in the cohort. For each donor, CD4 naive and CD4 memory were each given three plates, CD8 naive was given two plates, and CD8 memory was given one plate. Blood TCR repertoires of about five healthy adults were deeply sequenced to estimate repertoire size and the extent of clonotype sharing between individuals. Libraries were prepared and TCR repertoires were sequenced by different laboratories using diverse techniques, in order to increase sequencing depth and limit assay-specific biases. Per donor, leukapheresis produced somewhere between about 0.94 and 10 billion PBMCs. Summary of the overall study and its limitations: Sampling was restricted to blood, and TCR repertoires in tissue are likely to differ from TCR repertoires in blood. Across several donors, approximately 4.6% of naive CD4, approximately 3.5% of naive CD8, 2.3% of memory CD4, and 0.4% to 0.45% of memory CD8 clonotypes were shared. Incomplete sequencing was indicated by rarefaction of sorted-subset datasets, despite the large sequencing depth. Larger estimated clonotype richness was generally found for naive subsets than for memory subsets. Higher generation probabilities were observed for clonotypes shared by all four sorted-subset donors than for non-shared clonotypes. Pairwise subsampling indicated that sequencing depth was expected to affect the degree of clonotype sharing among donors. Because the study included only a small number of donors, the genetic and exposure-history diversity represented was limited.

Using the deep immunoSEQ assay, TCR CDR3 regions were amplified from genomic DNA by multiplex PCR. Extracted genomic DNA from each cell subset was spread evenly across all wells of several immunoSEQ 96-well plates, with each plate serving as a replicate. For sorted subsets, 200 to 250 ng of genomic DNA, equivalent to about 30,000 T cell genomes, went into each replicate PCR. Purified libraries were quantified with a Qubit 3.0 fluorometer, sized on a Bioanalyzer 2100, and re-quantified with the KAPA Library Quantification kit. A separate single-read 150-cycle Illumina NextSeq 550 flow cell was used to sequence each immunoSEQ 96-well plate. For the original study's pipeline: Because the immunoSEQ output held only junctional sequences and lacked quality scores, the filtering could not match the filtering applied to full-length reads. To assign V/J genes and CDR3, sequences were annotated against IMGT germline references using PyIR, a Python wrapper for IgBLAST v1.9. Reads with weak V/J assignments (E-value above 1e-6), missing CDR3, stop codons, out-of-frame junctions, or ambiguous translated residues were removed. V3J clonotypes were defined by identical inferred V gene, J gene, and CDR3 amino acid sequence. Percentage overlap between repertoires was computed as shared unique clonotypes divided by the size of the smaller repertoire. RTK rarefaction, the Chao1 estimator, and Recon v2.1 estimates of unobserved clonotypes were used to assess repertoire richness. For all TCRbeta clonotypes obtained by the gDNA method from a few donors, generation probabilities were computed with OLGA. This is the immuneACCESS table as TCRdb keeps it, with only in-frame sequences that have V and J called. A part of the clones is gone; compared with another copy, unresolved V genes explain less than half, and the rest is unexplained. Clone size and the V and J calls come from that table; the DNA yielded D and trimming. The sample has roughly 700,000 clones on record, 80% to 95% of them singletons. The ten biggest clones cover 34% of the sample.

CDR1 and CDR2 are drawn from the germline V gene: MDHEN, SYDVKM. The CDR3 contains 9 residues, cysteine and phenylalanine counted. Here the CDR3 DNA is all that survives: 27 bases in frame from base 1. Donors were healthy HIV-negative adults with no recently reported acute infections or vaccinations. Every donor was a Caucasian adult residing in Nashville, Tennessee, USA. The CD8 memory samples were a combination of magnetically selected CD45RO+ cells and CCR7-negative CD45RA+ effector memory (TemRA) cells. Blood was obtained by leukapheresis, after which PBMCs were separated by Ficoll-Histopaque density gradient centrifugation and cryopreserved in liquid nitrogen vapor phase. Analytical flow cytometry was used to check the purity and quantity of each magnetically sorted T cell population. Each sorted fraction had its genomic DNA isolated and then quantified by UV absorbance on a Nanodrop 2000c. Details on this clone: Its antigen is still unknown. An end of the junction does not agree with germline; a read error may underlie this.

The sample was memory CD8+ T cells from PBMCs. This specimen's cell subset or site label, per the study, means: CD45RO+ cells pooled with CCR7-negative TemRA cells. The receptor was isolated from a young man in good health. Some clones in this sample may be carry-over from other donors' samples. Recombination connected TRBV28 to TRBJ2-3, with the D call perhaps TRBD1 or TRBD2, each one matching 6 bases. The CDR3 protein is CASSLGGPF. The nucleotide sequence reads as follows: TGTGCCAGCAGTTTGGGGGGCCCGTTT.